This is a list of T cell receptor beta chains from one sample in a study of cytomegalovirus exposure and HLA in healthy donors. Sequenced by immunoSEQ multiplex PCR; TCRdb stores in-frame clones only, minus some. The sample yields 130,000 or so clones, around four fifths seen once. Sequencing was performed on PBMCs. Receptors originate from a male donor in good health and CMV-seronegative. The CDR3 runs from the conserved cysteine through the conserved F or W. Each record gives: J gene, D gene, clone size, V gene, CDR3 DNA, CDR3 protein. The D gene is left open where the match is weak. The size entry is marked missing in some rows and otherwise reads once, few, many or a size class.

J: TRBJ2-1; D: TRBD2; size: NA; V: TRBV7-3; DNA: TGTGCCAGCAGTTCAAACACCCTAGCGGGAGTCTGGAGTCTGAATGAGCAGTTCTTC; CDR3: CASSSNTLAGVWSLNEQFF
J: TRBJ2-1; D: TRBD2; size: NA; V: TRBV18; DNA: TGTGCCAGCTCACACCCGGGACTACTGGGGAATGAGCAGTTCTTC; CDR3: CASSHPGLLGNEQFF
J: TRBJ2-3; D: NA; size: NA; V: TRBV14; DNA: TGTGCCAGCAGCCAAGGTTCCCGGGGGGCCCTCACAGATACGCAGTATTTT; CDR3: CASSQGSRGALTDTQYF
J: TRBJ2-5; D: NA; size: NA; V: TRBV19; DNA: TGTGCCTGCGGGGGCTCCTTATCAGAGACCCAGTACTTC; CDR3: CACGGSLSETQYF
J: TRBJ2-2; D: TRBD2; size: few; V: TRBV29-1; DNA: TGCAGCGCTGGGACTAGCGGGAGGACTAGGAACACCGGGGAGCTGTTTTTT; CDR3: CSAGTSGRTRNTGELFF
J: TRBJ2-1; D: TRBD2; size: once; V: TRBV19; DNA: TGTGCCAGTAGTATCCGACTAGCGGGAGGGACGGATGAGCAGTTCTTC; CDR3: CASSIRLAGGTDEQFF
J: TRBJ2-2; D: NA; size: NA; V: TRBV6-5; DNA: TGTGCCAGCAGTTACAATCTGGGCTCGGGGGAGCTGTTTTTT; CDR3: CASSYNLGSGELFF
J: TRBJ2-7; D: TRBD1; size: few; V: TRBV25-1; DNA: TGTGCCAGCAGTGTCGACAGGGAAGATAACGAGCAGTACTTC; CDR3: CASSVDREDNEQYF
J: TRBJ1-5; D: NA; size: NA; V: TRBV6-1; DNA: TGTGCCAGCAGTGCCTTAAGGGGTAGCAATCAGCCCCAGCATTTT; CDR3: CASSALRGSNQPQHF
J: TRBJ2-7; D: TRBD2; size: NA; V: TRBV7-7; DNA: TGTGCTAGCAGCTTAGGGACTAGCCCCTCGGACGAGCAGTACTTC; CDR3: CASSLGTSPSDEQYF
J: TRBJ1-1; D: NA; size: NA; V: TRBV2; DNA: TGTGCCAGCAGCAGAGGGTACAGCACTGAAGCTTTCTTT; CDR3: CASSRGYSTEAFF
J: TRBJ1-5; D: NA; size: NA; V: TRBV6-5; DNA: TGTGCCACCCGTACAGGTAAAAGGGGGCAGCCCCAGCATTTT; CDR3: CATRTGKRGQPQHF
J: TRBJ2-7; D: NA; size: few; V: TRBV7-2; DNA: TGTGCCAGCAGCATTAATCAAGTGGGAGAGTACCTATGGGAGCAGTACTTC; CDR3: CASSINQVGEYLWEQYF
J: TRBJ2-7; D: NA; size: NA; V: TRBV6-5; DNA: TGTGCCAGCAGTCTTCCCTATTCCTACGAGCAGTACTTC; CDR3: CASSLPYSYEQYF
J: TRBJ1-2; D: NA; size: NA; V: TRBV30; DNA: TGTGCAATCGGCTATGGCTACACCTTC; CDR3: CAIGYGYTF
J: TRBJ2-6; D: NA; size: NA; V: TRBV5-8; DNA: TGTGCCAGCAGCTTTAGTAGTTCTTCTGGGGCCAACGTCCTGACTTTC; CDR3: CASSFSSSSGANVLTF
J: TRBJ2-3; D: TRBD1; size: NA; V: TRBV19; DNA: TGTGCCAGTAGACAATCGACAGGGGGAGGAACAGATACGCAGTATTTT; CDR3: CASRQSTGGGTDTQYF
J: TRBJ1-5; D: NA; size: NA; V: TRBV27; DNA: TGTGCCAGCAGTTCGAGGAGCAATCAGCCCCAGCATTTT; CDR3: CASSSRSNQPQHF
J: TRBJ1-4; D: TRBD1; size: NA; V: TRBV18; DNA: TGTGCCAGCTCACCGGGACAGCTCATAGGGAATGAAAAACTGTTTTTT; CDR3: CASSPGQLIGNEKLFF
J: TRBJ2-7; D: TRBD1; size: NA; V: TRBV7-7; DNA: TGTGCTAGCAGCTCTGGGACAGGGACGTACGAGCAGTACTTC; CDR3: CASSSGTGTYEQYF
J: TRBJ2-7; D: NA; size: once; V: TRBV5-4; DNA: TGTGCCAGCAGCTTGGTGGGGCGCGAGCAGTACTTC; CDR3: CASSLVGREQYF
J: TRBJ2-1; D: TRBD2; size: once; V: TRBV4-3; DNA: TGCGCCAGCAGCCAAGAGATAGCGGGATCCCCCTACAATGAGCAGTTCTTC; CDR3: CASSQEIAGSPYNEQFF